This T cell receptor beta chain stems from a study of long-term antiretroviral therapy in people with HIV. Background on the study: Collection dates of the earliest samples fall about a decade before the 2015 immediate-ART recommendation. Notes on the study in general: For ART adherence, viral resistance and therapy changes, no data were available. Comparison with controls showed narrower CDR3 length ranges in HIV repertoires. Transplant-donor-level diversity was not reached after ART, though diversity increased.

In the case of this clone: Antigen specificity is unknown.

Sequencing relied on immunoSEQ assay v3.0, run at survey level. The repertoire was sequenced with immunoSEQ multiplex PCR; TCRdb's copy has only in-frame clones and lacks some. Of about 39,000 clones in the sample, 80% to 90% are singletons; the top ten hold about 4%. The CDR3 length is 16 residues. The ends were cut back, 3 bases at V and 2 bases at J, with 17 bases in the middle. Germline V CDR1 and CDR2: MDHEN, SYDVKM. The input for sequencing was unsorted PBMCs, taken just before starting antiretroviral therapy. The chain combines TRBV28 with TRBJ2-7, with D perhaps TRBD1 or TRBD2 (5 bases each). The sequence was collected from a woman aged 18 to 35 with HIV. The CDR3 coding sequence is TGTGCCAGCAGTTTCGGTGGGGCGGGCTCAGCCTACGAGCAGTACTTC. As protein: CASSFGGAGSAYEQYF.